This entry lists 5 T cell receptor beta chains sequenced from one sample in a study of cytotoxic CD8 clonotypes in ibrutinib-treated CLL. Produced via immunoSEQ multiplex PCR; TCRdb's table is partial and in-frame only. Among roughly 330,000 clones listed, approximately 67% were seen once. This specimen consisted of PBMCs, obtained after 36 months of ibrutinib treatment. The receptors stem from a human donor with chronic lymphocytic leukemia.

This clone was observed once. V gene TRBV7-9 combines with J gene TRBJ2-1; possibly TRBD2 for D (6 bases). V was cut by 6 bases and J by 5 bases, with 11 bases left in between. This CDR3 is built from 13 residues. Germline V CDR1 and CDR2: SEHNR, FQNEAQ (reference sequence). The CDR3 region has the DNA TGTGCCAGCAGTCAGGACTACGACAATGAGCAGTTCTTC. Translating it yields CASSQDYDNEQFF. The whole variable domain, filled in from reference TRBV7-9 and TRBJ2-1, reads DTGVSQNPRHKITKRGQNVTFRCDPISEHNRLYWYRQTLGQGPEFLTYFQNEAQLEKSRLLSDRFSAERPKGSFSTLEIQRTEQGDSAMYLCASSQDYDNEQFFGPGTRLTVL.

The chain is built from TRBV15 and TRBJ2-5; 9 nucleotides align to TRBD2. V dropped 0 bases and J dropped 5; count of bases not matched to a gene: 7. Looked up from germline, CDR1 is LNHNV and CDR2 is YYDKDF (reference sequence). The CDR3 has 16 amino acids. The CDR3 DNA is TGTGCCACCAGCAGAGATGCGGGGGGGGCATGGGAGACCCAGTACTTC. Encoded protein: CATSRDAGGAWETQYF.

The chain uses TRBV6-1 and TRBJ1-2; D gene uncertain. The V gene's germline CDR1 is MNHNS and CDR2 SASEGT. Trimming stripped 6 bases from V and 0 bases from J, with 5 bases between. The CDR3 length is 12 residues. This CDR3 is CASSQTNYGYTF. CDR3 DNA sequence: TGTGCCAGCAGCCAGACTAACTATGGCTACACCTTC.

The chain is built from TRBV9 and TRBJ1-2; D possibly corresponds to TRBD1 (5 bases). The length of the CDR3 is 14 residues. V was shortened by 0 bases and J by 4 bases, with 10 bases between the two germline ends. The germline gives CDR1 SGDLS, CDR2 YYNGEE. The CDR3 here is CASSVDGGTYGYTF. CDR3 nucleotides: TGTGCCAGCAGCGTAGATGGGGGGACCTATGGCTACACCTTC.

This rearrangement joins TRBV6-5 to TRBJ2-7, with D unclear. CDR1 and CDR2 from the germline V gene are MNHEY and SVGAGI. There are 12 residues in the CDR3. V gave up 6 bases and J gave up 7 bases, with 13 bases separating them. CDR3 coding DNA: TGTGCCAGCAGGCCATCACCTTTAGAGCAGTACTTC. Translated: CASRPSPLEQYF.